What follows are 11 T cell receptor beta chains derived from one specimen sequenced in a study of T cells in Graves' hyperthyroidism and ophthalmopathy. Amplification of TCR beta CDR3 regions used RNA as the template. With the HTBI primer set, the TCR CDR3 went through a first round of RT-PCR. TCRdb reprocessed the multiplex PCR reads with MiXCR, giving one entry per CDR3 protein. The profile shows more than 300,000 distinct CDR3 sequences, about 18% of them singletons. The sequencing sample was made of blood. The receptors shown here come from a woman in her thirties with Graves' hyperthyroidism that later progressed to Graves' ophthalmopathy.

The CDR3 here is CASSQDRGALASPLHF. DNA of the CDR3: TGCGCCAGCAGCCAAGATCGAGGGGCTCTAGCGTCACCCCTCCACTTT. This chain uses TRBV4-1 with TRBJ1-6, with D possibly TRBD1 on 5 matching bases. Germline lookup yields CDR1 MGHRA and CDR2 YSYEKL. This CDR3 region has 16 residues. Deletions cut 0 bases from V and 10 bases from J, with 16 bases between.

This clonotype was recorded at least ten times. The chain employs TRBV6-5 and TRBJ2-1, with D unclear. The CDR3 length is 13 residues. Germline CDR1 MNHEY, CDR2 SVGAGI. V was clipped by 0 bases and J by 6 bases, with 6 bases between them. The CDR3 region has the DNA TGTGCCAGCAGTTACTCGCCCGGCAATGAGCAGTTCTTC. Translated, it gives CASSYSPGNEQFF.

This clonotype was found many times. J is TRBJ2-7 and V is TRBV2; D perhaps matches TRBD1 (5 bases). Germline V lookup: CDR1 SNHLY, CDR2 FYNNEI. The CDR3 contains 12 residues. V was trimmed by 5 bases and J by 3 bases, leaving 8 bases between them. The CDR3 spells CASSKDSYEQYF. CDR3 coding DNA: TGTGCCAGCAGTAAAGACAGCTACGAGCAGTACTTC.

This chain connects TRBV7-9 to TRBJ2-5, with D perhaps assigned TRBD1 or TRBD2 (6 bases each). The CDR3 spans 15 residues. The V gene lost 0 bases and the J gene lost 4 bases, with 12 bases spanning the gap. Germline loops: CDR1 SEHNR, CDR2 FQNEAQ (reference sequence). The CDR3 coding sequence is TGTGCCAGCAGCTTAGCGCCAGGGGAGGCAGAGACCCAGTACTTC. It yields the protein CASSLAPGEAETQYF.

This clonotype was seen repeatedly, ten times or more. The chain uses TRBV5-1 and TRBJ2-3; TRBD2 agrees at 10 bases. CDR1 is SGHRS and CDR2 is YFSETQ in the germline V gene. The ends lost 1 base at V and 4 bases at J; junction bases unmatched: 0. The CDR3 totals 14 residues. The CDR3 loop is CASSLTSGADTQYF. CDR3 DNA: TGCGCCAGCAGCTTGACTAGCGGGGCAGATACGCAGTATTTT.

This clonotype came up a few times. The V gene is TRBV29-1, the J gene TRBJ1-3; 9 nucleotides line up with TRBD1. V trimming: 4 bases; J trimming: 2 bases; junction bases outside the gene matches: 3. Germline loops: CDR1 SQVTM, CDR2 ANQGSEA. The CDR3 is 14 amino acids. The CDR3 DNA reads TGCAGCGTTGCGGGACAGGGAACTGGAAACACCATATATTTT. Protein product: CSVAGQGTGNTIYF.

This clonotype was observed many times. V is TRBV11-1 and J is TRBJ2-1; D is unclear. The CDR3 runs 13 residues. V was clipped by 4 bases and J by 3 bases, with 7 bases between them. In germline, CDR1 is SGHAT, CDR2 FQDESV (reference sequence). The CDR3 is CASSSTNYNEQFF. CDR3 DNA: TGTGCCAGCAGCTCGACAAACTACAATGAGCAGTTCTTC.

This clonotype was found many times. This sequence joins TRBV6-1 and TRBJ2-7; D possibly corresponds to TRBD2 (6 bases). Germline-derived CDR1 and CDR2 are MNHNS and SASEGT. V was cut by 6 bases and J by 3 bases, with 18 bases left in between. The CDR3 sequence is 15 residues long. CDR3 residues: CASSRPGGGDYEQYF. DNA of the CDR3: TGTGCCAGCAGCCGCCCCGGGGGAGGAGACTACGAGCAGTACTTC.

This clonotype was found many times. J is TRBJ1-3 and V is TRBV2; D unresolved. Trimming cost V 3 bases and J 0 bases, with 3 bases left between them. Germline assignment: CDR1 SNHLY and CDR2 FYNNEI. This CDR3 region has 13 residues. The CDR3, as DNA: TGTGCCAGCAGTGAGGACTCTGGAAACACCATATATTTT. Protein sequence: CASSEDSGNTIYF.

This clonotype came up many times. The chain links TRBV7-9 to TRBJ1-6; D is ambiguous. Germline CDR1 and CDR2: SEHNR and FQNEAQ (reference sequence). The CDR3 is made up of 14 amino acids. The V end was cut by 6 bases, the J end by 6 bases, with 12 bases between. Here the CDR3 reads CASRQTWVNSPLHF. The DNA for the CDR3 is TGTGCCAGCAGACAGACGTGGGTTAATTCACCCCTCCACTTT.

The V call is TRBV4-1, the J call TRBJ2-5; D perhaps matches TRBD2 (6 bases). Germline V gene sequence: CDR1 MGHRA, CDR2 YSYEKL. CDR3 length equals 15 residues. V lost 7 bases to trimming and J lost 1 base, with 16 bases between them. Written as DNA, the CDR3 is TGCGCCAGCAACGACGACACCGGGGGCCAAGAGACCCAGTACTTC. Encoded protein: CASNDDTGGQETQYF.